Below, 3 T cell receptor beta chains from the same sample are listed, as sequenced in a study of regulatory T cells in long-lasting Graves disease. HTBI primers from iRepertoire and Arm-PCR of CDR3 regions yielded the TCR beta libraries. TCRdb recomputed calls from the multiplex PCR reads with MiXCR, one row per CDR3 protein. There are 400,000 to 500,000 distinct CDR3 sequences in the sample; roughly 21% occur only once, and 7.1% lies in the top ten. Noted time point: persistent/refractory GD, antithyroid drugs over 5 years with positive TRAb. The TCR library was prepared using RNA isolated from PBMCs. Here the sequenced sample was peripheral blood mononuclear cells (PBMCs), taken when the disease was refractory, from a patient treated with antithyroid drugs. These receptors all stem from a female donor with Graves disease.

This clonotype appeared many times. The J gene is TRBJ2-5, the V gene TRBV20-1, with 8 nucleotides matching TRBD1. The CDR3 spans 12 residues. After removal of 4 bases from V and 5 bases from J, the junction contained 3 bases not matched to a gene. CDR1 and CDR2 (germline): DFQATT, SNEGSKA (reference sequence). CDR3 protein: CSAKWDRETQYF. CDR3 DNA: TGCAGTGCTAAATGGGACAGGGAGACCCAGTACTTC.

This clonotype came up many times. The chain is built from TRBV11-1 and TRBJ1-2; 7 nucleotides line up with TRBD1. This CDR3 region has 14 residues. Germline trimming cut 5 bases from V and 3 bases from J; bases unmatched to any gene: 6. CDR1 and CDR2 from the germline V gene are SGHAT and FQDESV (reference sequence). The CDR3 here is CASSIGTEYYGYTF. The DNA for the CDR3 is TGTGCCAGCAGCATCGGGACAGAATACTATGGCTACACCTTC. Variable domain in full (rest from reference TRBV11-1 and TRBJ1-2): EAEVAQSPRYKITEKSQAVAFWCDPISGHATLYWYRQILGQGPELLVQFQDESVVDDSQLPKDRFSAERLKGVDSTLKIQPAELGDSAMYLCASSIGTEYYGYTFGSGTRLTVV.

This chain joins TRBV20-1 and TRBJ2-7; D is ambiguous. V dropped 0 bases and J dropped 2 bases, with 5 bases sitting between them. CDR1 is DFQATT and CDR2 is SNEGSKA in the germline V gene (reference sequence). This CDR3 comprises 12 residues. This CDR3 reads CSARDAAYEQYF. The CDR3 DNA reads TGCAGTGCTAGAGATGCGGCCTACGAGCAGTACTTC.